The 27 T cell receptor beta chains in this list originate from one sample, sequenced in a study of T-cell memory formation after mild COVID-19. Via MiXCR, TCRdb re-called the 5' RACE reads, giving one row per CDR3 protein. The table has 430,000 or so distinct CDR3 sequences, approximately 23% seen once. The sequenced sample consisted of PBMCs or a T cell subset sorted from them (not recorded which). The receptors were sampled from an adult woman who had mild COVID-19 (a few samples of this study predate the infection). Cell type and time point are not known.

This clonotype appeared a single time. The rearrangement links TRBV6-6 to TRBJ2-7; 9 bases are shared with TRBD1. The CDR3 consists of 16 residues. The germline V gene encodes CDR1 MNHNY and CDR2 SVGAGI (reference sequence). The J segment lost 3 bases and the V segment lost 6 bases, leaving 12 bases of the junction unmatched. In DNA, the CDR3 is TGTGCCAGCAGCTTTAACAGGGGGCAAAAGGACTACGAGCAGTACTTC. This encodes CASSFNRGQKDYEQYF.

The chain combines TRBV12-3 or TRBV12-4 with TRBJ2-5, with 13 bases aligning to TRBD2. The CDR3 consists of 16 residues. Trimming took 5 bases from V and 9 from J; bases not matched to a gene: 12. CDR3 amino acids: CASSPRTSGSSGAQYF. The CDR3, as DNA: TGTGCCAGCAGTCCGCGGACTAGCGGGAGCTCCGGGGCCCAGTACTTC.

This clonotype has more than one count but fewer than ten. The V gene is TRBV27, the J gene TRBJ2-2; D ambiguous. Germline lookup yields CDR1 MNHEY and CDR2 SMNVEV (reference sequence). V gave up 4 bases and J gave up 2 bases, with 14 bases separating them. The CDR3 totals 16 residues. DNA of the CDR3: TGTGCCAGCAGTTCCAGACCTAGAATCAACACCGGGGAGCTGTTTTTT. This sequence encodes CASSSRPRINTGELFF.

The CDR3 region is CASSQDGAYNEQFF. As DNA, the CDR3 is TGTGCCAGCAGCCAAGATGGAGCTTACAATGAGCAGTTCTTC. V usage is TRBV4-2 and J usage is TRBJ2-1; the D is unclear. V lost 0 bases and J 4 bases, leaving 7 bases between the germline ends. This CDR3 contains 14 residues. The V gene's germline CDR1 is LGHNA and CDR2 YNFKEQ.

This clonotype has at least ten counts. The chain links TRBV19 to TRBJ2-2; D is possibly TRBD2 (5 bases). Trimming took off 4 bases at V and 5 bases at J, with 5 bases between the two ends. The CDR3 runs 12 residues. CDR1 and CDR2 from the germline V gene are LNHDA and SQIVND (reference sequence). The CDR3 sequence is CASSRETGELFF. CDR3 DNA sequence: TGTGCCAGTAGTAGGGAGACCGGGGAGCTGTTTTTT. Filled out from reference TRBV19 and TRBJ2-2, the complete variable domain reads DGGITQSPKYLFRKEGQNVTLSCEQNLNHDAMYWYRQDPGQGLRLIYYSQIVNDFQKGDIAEGYSVSREKKESFPLTVTSAQKNPTAFYLCASSRETGELFFGEGSRLTVL.

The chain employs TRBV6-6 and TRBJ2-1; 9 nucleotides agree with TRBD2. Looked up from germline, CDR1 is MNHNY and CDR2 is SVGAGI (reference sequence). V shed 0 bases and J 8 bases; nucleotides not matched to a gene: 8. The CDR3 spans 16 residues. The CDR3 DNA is TGTGCCAGCAGTTACTCAGCTAGCGGGATTGTGGATGAGCAGTTCTTC. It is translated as CASSYSASGIVDEQFF.

In nucleotides, the CDR3 is TGCAGTGCAACTGCAAGGACAGGGAGCCAGCCCCAGCATTTT. Translated, it gives CSATARTGSQPQHF. V gene TRBV20-1 combines with J gene TRBJ1-5; TRBD1 matches at 8 bases. The CDR3 is made up of 14 amino acids. CDR1 is DFQATT, CDR2 SNEGSKA, per germline (reference sequence). Trimming cost V 6 bases and J 7 bases; bases outside gene matches: 11.

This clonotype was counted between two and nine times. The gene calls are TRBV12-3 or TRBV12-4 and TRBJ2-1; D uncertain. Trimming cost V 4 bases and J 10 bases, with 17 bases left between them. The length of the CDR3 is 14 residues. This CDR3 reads CASSWEPVSSEQFF. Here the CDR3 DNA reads TGTGCCAGCAGTTGGGAACCGGTGAGCTCAGAGCAGTTCTTC.

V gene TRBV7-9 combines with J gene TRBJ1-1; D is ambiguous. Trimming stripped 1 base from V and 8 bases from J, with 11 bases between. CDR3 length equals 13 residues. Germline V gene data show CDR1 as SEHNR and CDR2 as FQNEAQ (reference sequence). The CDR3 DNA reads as TGTGCCAGCAGCTTAGTGGAATACCCAGAAGCTTTCTTT. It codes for CASSLVEYPEAFF.

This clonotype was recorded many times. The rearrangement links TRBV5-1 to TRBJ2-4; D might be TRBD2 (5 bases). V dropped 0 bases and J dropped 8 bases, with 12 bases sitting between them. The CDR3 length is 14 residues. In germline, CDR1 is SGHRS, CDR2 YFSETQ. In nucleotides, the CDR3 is TGCGCCAGCAGCTTGGGAGAGGGTATGGACATTCAGTACTTC. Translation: CASSLGEGMDIQYF.

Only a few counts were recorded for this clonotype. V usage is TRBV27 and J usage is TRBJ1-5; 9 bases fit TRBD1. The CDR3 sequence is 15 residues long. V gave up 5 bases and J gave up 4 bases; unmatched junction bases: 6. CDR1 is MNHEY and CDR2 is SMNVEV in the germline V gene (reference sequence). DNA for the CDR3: TGTGCCAGCAGTGCGATCGACAGGGGGAATCAGCCCCAGCATTTT. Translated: CASSAIDRGNQPQHF.

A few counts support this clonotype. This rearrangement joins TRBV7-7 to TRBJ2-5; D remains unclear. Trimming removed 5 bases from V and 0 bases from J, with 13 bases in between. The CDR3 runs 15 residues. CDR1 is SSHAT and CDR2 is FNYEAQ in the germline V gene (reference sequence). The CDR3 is CASSPRWSDQETQYF. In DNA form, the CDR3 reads TGTGCCAGCAGCCCCCGATGGTCGGACCAAGAGACCCAGTACTTC.

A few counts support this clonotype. In DNA, the CDR3 is TGCAGTGCTAGACTTGGACAGGGTCCTTGGTCCTACAATGAGCAGTTCTTC. It specifies CSARLGQGPWSYNEQFF. V is TRBV20-1 and J is TRBJ2-1; the match to TRBD1 covers 8 bases. Germline assignment: CDR1 DFQATT and CDR2 SNEGSKA (reference sequence). V lost 2 bases, J lost 1 base, and 10 bases stayed unmatched. CDR3 size: 17 residues.

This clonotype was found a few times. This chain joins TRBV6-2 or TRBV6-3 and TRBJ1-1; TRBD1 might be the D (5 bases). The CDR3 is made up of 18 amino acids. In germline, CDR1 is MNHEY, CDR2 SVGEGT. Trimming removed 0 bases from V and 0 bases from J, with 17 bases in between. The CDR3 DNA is TGTGCCAGCAGTTACTCTTGGGGGATCAGTACTGTGAACACTGAAGCTTTCTTT. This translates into CASSYSWGISTVNTEAFF.

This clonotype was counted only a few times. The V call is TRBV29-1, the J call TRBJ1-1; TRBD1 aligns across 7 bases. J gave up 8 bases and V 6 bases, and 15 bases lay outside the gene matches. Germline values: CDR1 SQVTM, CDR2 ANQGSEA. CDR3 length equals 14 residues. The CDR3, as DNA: TGCAGCGTGGCCTCACCCGGGACAGCCTCCGAAGCTTTCTTT. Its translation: CSVASPGTASEAFF.

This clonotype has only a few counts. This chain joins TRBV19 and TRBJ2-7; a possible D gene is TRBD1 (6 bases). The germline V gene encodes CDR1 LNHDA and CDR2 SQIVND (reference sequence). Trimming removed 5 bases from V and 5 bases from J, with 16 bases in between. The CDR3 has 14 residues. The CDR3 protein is CASSDRYFADEQYF. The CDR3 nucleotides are TGTGCCAGTAGTGACAGGTACTTTGCAGACGAGCAGTACTTC.

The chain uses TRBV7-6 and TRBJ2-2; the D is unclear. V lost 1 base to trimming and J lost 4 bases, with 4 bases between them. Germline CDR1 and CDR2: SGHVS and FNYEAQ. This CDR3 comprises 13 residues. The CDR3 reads CASSLEITGELFF. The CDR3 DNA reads TGTGCCAGCAGCTTAGAAATCACCGGGGAGCTGTTTTTT.

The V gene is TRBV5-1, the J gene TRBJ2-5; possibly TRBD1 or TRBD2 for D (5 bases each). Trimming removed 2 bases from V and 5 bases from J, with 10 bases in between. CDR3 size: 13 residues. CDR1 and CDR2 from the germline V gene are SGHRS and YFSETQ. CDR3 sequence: CASSFTGDETQYF. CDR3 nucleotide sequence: TGCGCCAGCAGCTTTACCGGGGACGAGACCCAGTACTTC.

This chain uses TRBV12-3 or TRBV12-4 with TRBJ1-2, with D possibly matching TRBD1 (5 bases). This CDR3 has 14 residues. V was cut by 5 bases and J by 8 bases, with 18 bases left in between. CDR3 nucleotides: TGTGCCAGCAGTGCCTCCGGGGCGCCGAAGGGCTACACCTTC. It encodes CASSASGAPKGYTF.

The CDR3 region is CATEDRDYGYTF. The CDR3 nucleotides read TGTGCCACCGAGGACAGGGACTATGGCTACACCTTC. The gene calls are TRBV24-1 and TRBJ1-2; 8 bases agree with TRBD1. Losses at the gene ends were 9 bases for V and 3 bases for J; bases not matched to a gene: 2. The CDR3 runs to 12 residues. Germline-derived CDR1 and CDR2 are KGHDR and SFDVKD.

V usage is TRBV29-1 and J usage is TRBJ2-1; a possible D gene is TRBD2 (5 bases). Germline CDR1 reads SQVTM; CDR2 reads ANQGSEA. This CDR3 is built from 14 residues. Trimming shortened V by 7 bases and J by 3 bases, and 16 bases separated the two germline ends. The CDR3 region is CSDQEEDHYNEQFF. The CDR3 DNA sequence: TGCAGCGACCAGGAGGAGGACCACTACAATGAGCAGTTCTTC.

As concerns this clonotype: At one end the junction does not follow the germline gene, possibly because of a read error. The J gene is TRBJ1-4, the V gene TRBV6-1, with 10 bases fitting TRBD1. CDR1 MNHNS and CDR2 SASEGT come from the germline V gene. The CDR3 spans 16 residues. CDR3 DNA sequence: TGTGCCAGCAGTCAAGCTCTGACAGGGGGCGATGAAAAACTGTTTTTT. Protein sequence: CASSQALTGGDEKLFF.

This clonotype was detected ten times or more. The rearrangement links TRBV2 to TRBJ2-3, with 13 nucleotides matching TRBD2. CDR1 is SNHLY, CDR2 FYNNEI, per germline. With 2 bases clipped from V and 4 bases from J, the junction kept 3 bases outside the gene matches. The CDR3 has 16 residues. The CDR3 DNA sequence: TGTGCCAGCAGTGAATCTACTAGCGGGGGGGCAGATACGCAGTATTTT. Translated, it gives CASSESTSGGADTQYF.

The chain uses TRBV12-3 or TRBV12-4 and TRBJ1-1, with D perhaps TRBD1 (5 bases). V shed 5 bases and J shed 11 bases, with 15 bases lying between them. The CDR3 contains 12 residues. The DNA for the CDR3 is TGTGCCAGCAGTCGCGATTGGGACGGGGCTTTCTTT. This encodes CASSRDWDGAFF.

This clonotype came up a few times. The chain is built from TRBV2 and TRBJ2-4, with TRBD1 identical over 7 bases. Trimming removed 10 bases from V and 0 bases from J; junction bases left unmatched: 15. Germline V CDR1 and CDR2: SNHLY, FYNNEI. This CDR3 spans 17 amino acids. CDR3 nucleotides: TGTGCCATGACCCCCCGGGACAGTGCTCTAGCCAAAAACATTCAGTACTTC. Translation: CAMTPRDSALAKNIQYF.

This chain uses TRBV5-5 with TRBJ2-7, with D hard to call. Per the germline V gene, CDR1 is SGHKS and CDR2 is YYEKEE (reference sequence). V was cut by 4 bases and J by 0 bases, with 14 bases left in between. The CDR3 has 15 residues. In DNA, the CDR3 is TGTGCCAGCAGCCTCCGGGCTGGTACCTCCTACGAGCAGTACTTC. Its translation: CASSLRAGTSYEQYF.

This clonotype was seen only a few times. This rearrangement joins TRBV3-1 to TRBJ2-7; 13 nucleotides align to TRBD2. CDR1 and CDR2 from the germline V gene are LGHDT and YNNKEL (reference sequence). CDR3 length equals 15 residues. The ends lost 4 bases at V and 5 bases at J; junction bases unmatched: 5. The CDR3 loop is CASSLWTSGSHEQYF. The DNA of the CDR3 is TGTGCCAGCAGCCTTTGGACTAGCGGGAGCCACGAGCAGTACTTC.